The next 28 T cell receptor beta chains were all read from a single sample in a study of T cells in Graves' hyperthyroidism and ophthalmopathy. Amplification yielded TCR beta CDR3 regions, with RNA transcripts as the source. A first-round RT-PCR of the TCR CDR3 used the HTBI primer set. One entry per CDR3 protein, called by TCRdb with MiXCR from the multiplex PCR reads. The sample lists a few hundred thousand distinct CDR3 sequences; 25% were seen once. The sequenced sample consisted of blood. The source is a man aged 50 or older with Graves' hyperthyroidism.

This clonotype was picked up a small number of times. In DNA, the CDR3 is TGCAGCGTTGAAGATTTTAACAGGGGAGGCGAGACCCAGTACTTC. Protein product: CSVEDFNRGGETQYF. The chain has TRBV29-1 and TRBJ2-5, with D possibly being TRBD1 (7 bases). The length of the CDR3 is 15 residues. CDR1 and CDR2 from the germline V gene are SQVTM and ANQGSEA. With 0 bases removed from V and 5 bases from J, the gap between germline ends came to 16 bases.

The V call is TRBV6-2 or TRBV6-3, the J call TRBJ2-5, with D perhaps being TRBD1 or TRBD2 (5 bases each). Germline V CDR1 and CDR2: MNHEY, SVGEGT. The CDR3 runs 15 residues. With 6 bases removed from V and 2 bases from J, the gap between germline ends came to 16 bases. This chain's CDR3 is CASRRPGTVQETQYF. CDR3 coding DNA: TGTGCCAGCAGAAGACCCGGGACCGTTCAAGAGACCCAGTACTTC.

The gene calls are TRBV3-1 and TRBJ2-2; TRBD2 aligns across 7 bases. Looked up from germline, CDR1 is LGHDT and CDR2 is YNNKEL (reference sequence). The CDR3 has 17 residues. V lost 4 bases to trimming and J lost 4 bases; unmatched junction nucleotides: 12. CDR3 in amino acids: CASSPLGGSGPTGELFF. The CDR3 DNA is TGTGCCAGCAGCCCTTTGGGGGGTAGCGGGCCCACCGGGGAGCTGTTTTTT.

Many counts were recorded for this clonotype. The rearrangement uses TRBV2 and TRBJ2-7, with 9 bases that match TRBD1. The CDR3 sequence is 13 residues long. V dropped 7 bases and J dropped 3; count of bases not matched to a gene: 4. Germline V CDR1 and CDR2: SNHLY, FYNNEI. CDR3 nucleotide sequence: TGTGCCAGCAAAGACAGGGGGATCTACGAGCAGTACTTC. Translating it yields CASKDRGIYEQYF.

This clonotype was recorded a few times. V is TRBV24-1 and J is TRBJ1-1; D is uncertain. Trimming removed 3 bases from V and 1 base from J, with 5 bases in between. Per the germline V gene, CDR1 is KGHDR and CDR2 is SFDVKD. This CDR3 is built from 13 residues. In nucleotides, the CDR3 is TGTGCCACCAGTGATGTCCCGAACACTGAAGCTTTCTTT. Translated, it gives CATSDVPNTEAFF.

V is TRBV14 and J is TRBJ2-7, with 10 bases aligning to TRBD1. The CDR3 runs 15 residues. Germline V CDR1 and CDR2: SGHDN, FVKESK. The junction had 3 bases not matched to a gene; V was cut back by 0 bases and J by 4 bases. CDR3 coding DNA: TGTGCCAGCAGCCAAGACAGGGACAGGGGATACGAGCAGTACTTC. It translates to CASSQDRDRGYEQYF.

This clonotype was counted only a few times. The V gene is TRBV2, the J gene TRBJ1-5; D is perhaps TRBD1 (6 bases). The CDR3 runs 15 residues. V was trimmed by 5 bases and J by 0 bases, leaving 11 bases between them. Germline CDR1 and CDR2: SNHLY and FYNNEI. CDR3 protein: CASSMDRDSNQPQHF. The DNA of the CDR3 is TGTGCCAGCAGTATGGACAGAGATAGCAATCAGCCCCAGCATTTT.

Comments on this clonotype: This may stem from a read error, because a much larger clone lies one nucleotide away. The rearrangement links TRBV6-1 to TRBJ2-1; D is uncertain. The V gene lost 6 bases and the J gene lost 10 bases, with 25 bases spanning the gap. This CDR3 is built from 16 residues. Germline CDR1 MNHNS, CDR2 SASEGT. CDR3 loop: CASSPRLAKQAYEQFF. As DNA, the CDR3 is TGTGCCAGCAGCCCCCGGTTGGCTAAACAAGCCTACGAGCAGTTCTTC.

This clonotype has at least ten counts. The chain combines TRBV18 with TRBJ2-5; no definite D call. The CDR3 covers 15 residues. The germline V gene encodes CDR1 KGHSH and CDR2 LQKENI. V lost 0 bases and J 2 bases, leaving 10 bases between the germline ends. The CDR3 here is CASSPPWGEQETQYF. CDR3 nucleotide sequence: TGTGCCAGCTCACCACCCTGGGGTGAGCAAGAGACCCAGTACTTC.

This clonotype was seen only a few times. The chain is built from TRBV6-1 and TRBJ2-1; 7 positions match TRBD2. This CDR3 has 15 residues. J gave up 1 base and V 11 bases, and 11 bases lay outside the gene matches. Germline loops: CDR1 MNHNS, CDR2 SASEGT. CDR3 residues: CACKRAGLSYNEQFF. The CDR3 DNA reads as TGTGCCTGTAAGAGAGCGGGGTTATCCTACAATGAGCAGTTCTTC.

This clonotype has a handful of counts. The rearrangement joins TRBV28 to TRBJ1-3; TRBD1 is a possible D gene (5 bases). The CDR3 extends over 16 amino acids. Trimming pared 6 bases from V and 0 bases from J, leaving 15 bases between. Germline CDR1 is MDHEN and CDR2 is SYDVKM. The CDR3, as DNA: TGTGCCAGCAGATCGGGGGGGATCTTCTCTGGAAACACCATATATTTT. Protein sequence: CASRSGGIFSGNTIYF. The complete variable domain, with remaining parts taken from reference TRBV28 and TRBJ1-3, reads DVKVTQSSRYLVKRTGEKVFLECVQDMDHENMFWYRQDPGLGLRLIYFSYDVKMKEKGDIPEGYSVSREKKERFSLILESASTNQTSMYLCASRSGGIFSGNTIYFGEGSWLTVV.

The rearrangement links TRBV29-1 to TRBJ2-1, with D possibly being TRBD2 (5 bases). Germline assignment: CDR1 SQVTM and CDR2 ANQGSEA. V lost 4 bases, J lost 2 bases, and 18 bases lay in between. CDR3 length equals 16 residues. The CDR3 DNA reads as TGCAGCGTTGGGGGAATCCGTGCGGGCCCCTACAATGAGCAGTTCTTC. Translated: CSVGGIRAGPYNEQFF.

The rearrangement joins TRBV3-1 to TRBJ2-1; 7 nucleotides agree with TRBD2. Looked up from germline, CDR1 is LGHDT and CDR2 is YNNKEL (reference sequence). The trim removed 3 bases at V and 5 bases at J, leaving 1 base unmatched. The CDR3 extends over 13 amino acids. CDR3 nucleotides: TGTGCCAGCAGCCACCTAGCGGACAATGAGCAGTTCTTC. It codes for CASSHLADNEQFF.

This chain connects TRBV15 to TRBJ2-1; D possibly corresponds to TRBD2 (6 bases). The CDR3 is 14 residues long. V was pared by 3 bases and J by 12 bases, with 18 bases between. Germline V lookup: CDR1 LNHNV, CDR2 YYDKDF (reference sequence). The CDR3: CATSRSRTTPTQFF. CDR3 sequence (DNA): TGTGCCACCAGCAGGTCACGGACTACTCCTACGCAGTTCTTC.

On this clonotype: A much larger clonotype is one base distant, so this may be a read error. The rearrangement links TRBV7-9 to TRBJ2-1; TRBD2 aligns across 9 bases. Germline V gene data show CDR1 as SEHNR and CDR2 as FQNEAQ (reference sequence). The CDR3 runs to 16 residues. After removal of 6 bases from V and 8 bases from J, the junction contained 14 bases not matched to a gene. CDR3 nucleotides: TGTGCCAGCAGTTCCCCCCTAGCGGGATCTTACGATGAGCAGTTCTTC. The encoded protein is CASSSPLAGSYDEQFF.

The sample holds a few counts of this clonotype. The rearrangement uses TRBV6-1 and TRBJ2-1; TRBD2 aligns across 8 bases. V trimming: 7 bases; J trimming: 0 bases; junction bases outside the gene matches: 5. The CDR3 consists of 15 residues. Per the germline V gene, CDR1 is MNHNS and CDR2 is SASEGT. The CDR3 spells CASIRSGGSYNEQFF. The CDR3 DNA is TGTGCCAGCATTCGCAGCGGGGGCTCCTACAATGAGCAGTTCTTC.

The table lists this clonotype with a few counts. The chain recombines TRBV10-2 with TRBJ1-1; D gene unclear. Germline CDR1 WSHSY, CDR2 SAAADI. Trimming took off 6 bases at V and 3 bases at J, with 11 bases between the two ends. The CDR3 covers 13 residues. The CDR3 DNA is TGCGCCAGCAGGGGAAACCAGGACACTGAAGCTTTCTTT. Its translation is CASRGNQDTEAFF.

This clonotype was seen a handful of times. The V call is TRBV6-1, the J call TRBJ2-1; 8 bases fit TRBD2. Losses at the gene ends were 9 bases for V and 3 bases for J; bases not matched to a gene: 19. The CDR3 loop spans 18 amino acids. CDR1 is MNHNS, CDR2 SASEGT, per germline. DNA of the CDR3: TGTGCCAGTTCAACCCGGCTTCAGCGGGGGCGTCTCTACAATGAGCAGTTCTTC. It is translated as CASSTRLQRGRLYNEQFF.

This clonotype has only a few counts. V gene TRBV12-3 or TRBV12-4 combines with J gene TRBJ2-3; D ambiguous. The CDR3 is 16 amino acids. V lost 5 bases and J 0 bases, leaving 15 bases between the germline ends. The CDR3 sequence: CASSHPDTTSTDTQYF. The CDR3 coding sequence is TGTGCCAGCAGTCACCCTGACACTACAAGCACAGATACGCAGTATTTT.

This clonotype was picked up many times. The J gene is TRBJ2-7, the V gene TRBV7-2, with D perhaps matching TRBD1 (6 bases). V dropped 6 bases and J dropped 3 bases, with 15 bases sitting between them. This CDR3 comprises 14 residues. Germline V gives CDR1 SGHTA, CDR2 FQGNSA. The CDR3 nucleotides read TGTGCCAGCAGTCTAGGGGGTTTCCTCTACGAGCAGTACTTC. It is translated as CASSLGGFLYEQYF.

This clonotype was seen a few times. The chain employs TRBV27 and TRBJ1-2, with D possibly matching TRBD1 (5 bases). The V and J ends lost 6 bases and 5 bases respectively, with 19 bases between them. Looked up from germline, CDR1 is MNHEY and CDR2 is SMNVEV (reference sequence). The CDR3 runs 15 residues. For the CDR3, the DNA is TGTGCCAGCAGCAGGTCGGCAGGGAAAGGTTATGGCTACACCTTC. This translates into CASSRSAGKGYGYTF.

This clonotype was seen more than once but under ten times. This chain connects TRBV29-1 to TRBJ2-7, with 7 bases matching TRBD1. CDR3 size: 14 residues. Losses at the gene ends were 3 bases for V and 2 bases for J; bases not matched to a gene: 7. Per the germline V gene, CDR1 is SQVTM and CDR2 is ANQGSEA. The CDR3 coding sequence is TGCAGCGTTGAGGCCGGGACAGCAGCCTACGAGCAGTACTTC. It codes for CSVEAGTAAYEQYF.

This clonotype was observed many times. The CDR3: CSVSDVNTEAFF. Here the CDR3 DNA reads TGCAGCGTGTCGGACGTGAACACTGAAGCTTTCTTT. The chain uses TRBV29-1 and TRBJ1-1, with D hard to call. The CDR3 has 12 amino acids. Germline CDR1 SQVTM, CDR2 ANQGSEA. The V and J ends lost 6 bases and 0 bases respectively, with 8 bases between them.

The CDR3 region has the DNA TGTGCCAGCACGGGGGAACTCTACGAGCAGTACTTC. It encodes CASTGELYEQYF. This chain connects TRBV6-1 to TRBJ2-7; TRBD2 is a possible D gene (6 bases). With 7 bases removed from V and 3 bases from J, the gap between germline ends came to 10 bases. The germline V gene has CDR1 MNHNS and CDR2 SASEGT. The CDR3 spans 12 residues.

This clonotype occurred many times. The chain links TRBV12-3 or TRBV12-4 to TRBJ2-5, with TRBD1 matching 7 bases. Germline trimming cut 3 bases from V and 5 bases from J; bases unmatched to any gene: 6. The CDR3 is made up of 14 amino acids. The CDR3 DNA follows: TGTGCCAGCAGTTTGGTGGGACAGTTGGAGACCCAGTACTTC. Protein sequence: CASSLVGQLETQYF.

This clonotype was observed at least ten times. The CDR3 is CASMIAEGNEQFF. The CDR3, as DNA: TGTGCCAGCATGATAGCCGAGGGCAATGAGCAGTTCTTC. The chain joins TRBV12-3 or TRBV12-4 to TRBJ2-1, with a possible D match to TRBD2 (5 bases). The V end lost 7 bases, the J end lost 6 bases, and 13 bases lay between the germline ends. There are 13 residues in the CDR3.

The V call is TRBV11-1, the J call TRBJ2-3; 9 bases align to TRBD2. CDR1 SGHAT and CDR2 FQDESV come from the germline V gene (reference sequence). V lost 2 bases to trimming and J lost 5 bases; unmatched junction nucleotides: 8. There are 16 residues in the CDR3. The CDR3 nucleotides are TGTGCCAGCAGCTTACTTTTAGCGGGAGCTAAAGATACGCAGTATTTT. This encodes CASSLLLAGAKDTQYF.

This clonotype was observed many times. This chain joins TRBV7-9 and TRBJ2-5, with 8 bases that match TRBD1. CDR1 and CDR2 (germline): SEHNR, FQNEAQ (reference sequence). V was clipped by 7 bases and J by 9 bases; unmatched bases: 13. The CDR3 totals 14 residues. The CDR3 sequence: CASILGQGQGAQYF. The CDR3 bases are TGTGCCAGCATCCTAGGACAGGGCCAAGGGGCCCAGTACTTC.